Below, 9 T cell receptor beta chains from the same sample are listed, as sequenced in a study of shared clonotypes between healthy human individuals. This table comes from immunoSEQ multiplex PCR, and its TCRdb copy is limited to in-frame clones, with some not included. The sample carries 2.3 million or so clones, approximately 93% recorded once. The sample was naive CD4+ T cells from PBMCs. Subset: CD45RA+ positively selected. These receptors all come from a man aged 18 to 30 in good health. Some clones in this sample may be carry-over from other donors' samples.

J is TRBJ2-1 and V is TRBV15; the match to TRBD2 covers 12 bases. The CDR3 consists of 18 residues. Unmatched junction bases numbered 7, after V lost 2 bases and J lost 2 bases. Germline CDR1 reads LNHNV; CDR2 reads YYDKDF (reference sequence). Here the CDR3 reads CATSRFPLAGGTYNEQFF. The CDR3 nucleotides are TGTGCCACCAGCAGATTCCCTCTAGCGGGAGGGACCTACAATGAGCAGTTCTTC.

The chain carries TRBV28 and TRBJ1-2; D remains unclear. Germline V lookup: CDR1 MDHEN, CDR2 SYDVKM. CDR3 length: 14 amino acids. Trimming removed 4 bases at V and 4 bases at J, with 13 bases between. CDR3 protein: CASSSLSASYGYTF. In DNA, the CDR3 is TGTGCCAGCAGTTCCCTGTCAGCGAGCTATGGCTACACCTTC.

The rearrangement links TRBV4-2 to TRBJ1-3; no definite D call. Germline CDR1 reads LGHNA; CDR2 reads YNFKEQ. The germline V and J ends were trimmed by 1 base and 0 bases, with 7 bases remaining between them. The CDR3 spans 15 residues. DNA of the CDR3: TGTGCCAGCAGCCAAGGCCCGGCCTCTGGAAACACCATATATTTT. As protein: CASSQGPASGNTIYF.

The V and J genes are TRBV27 and TRBJ1-2; 9 bases map to TRBD1. The CDR3 runs to 12 residues. The trim removed 7 bases at V and 8 bases at J, leaving 5 bases unmatched. Germline V gene data show CDR1 as MNHEY and CDR2 as SMNVEV (reference sequence). Here the CDR3 DNA reads TGTGCCAGCAAACAGGGGGCCAAGGGCTACACCTTC. Translation: CASKQGAKGYTF.

A few counts support this clone. In the same sample, other DNA sequences code for this CDR3. This chain connects TRBV20-1 to TRBJ2-5, with D uncertain. Per germline, CDR1 DFQATT and CDR2 SNEGSKA (reference sequence). V gave up 4 bases and J gave up 0 bases, with 0 bases separating them. The CDR3 is 10 amino acids. The CDR3 loop reads CSANQETQYF. CDR3 in DNA: TGCAGTGCTAACCAAGAGACCCAGTACTTC.

This sequence joins TRBV7-2 and TRBJ2-3, with TRBD1 matching 8 bases. CDR3 length equals 16 residues. Germline trimming cut 6 bases from V and 2 bases from J; bases unmatched to any gene: 10. Per the germline V gene, CDR1 is SGHTA and CDR2 is FQGNSA. The chain's CDR3 is CASSPTRGRVTDTQYF. The CDR3 region has the DNA TGTGCCAGCAGTCCGACCAGGGGGCGAGTCACAGATACGCAGTATTTT.

The chain has TRBV7-3 and TRBJ1-3, with 8 bases fitting TRBD1. This CDR3 is built from 14 residues. J gave up 2 bases and V 5 bases, and 2 bases lay outside the gene matches. Germline V gives CDR1 SGHTA, CDR2 FQGTGA. The CDR3 nucleotides are TGTGCCAGCAGCCTCAGGGGGCCTGGAAACACCATATATTTT. The encoded protein is CASSLRGPGNTIYF.

The V gene is TRBV5-1, the J gene TRBJ1-4; no clear D. V was cut by 3 bases and J by 8 bases, with 14 bases left in between. There are 14 residues in the CDR3. CDR1 and CDR2 (germline): SGHRS, YFSETQ. This CDR3 is CASSSVFPQEKLFF. For the CDR3, the DNA is TGCGCCAGCAGCTCAGTTTTTCCGCAGGAAAAACTGTTTTTT.

The chain joins TRBV19 to TRBJ2-5, with D perhaps TRBD2 (6 bases). CDR1 and CDR2 (germline): LNHDA, SQIVND (reference sequence). The V and J ends lost 3 bases and 2 bases respectively, with 10 bases between them. This CDR3 comprises 14 residues. The CDR3 is CASSIAGRQETQYF. CDR3 DNA: TGTGCCAGTAGTATTGCGGGGAGGCAAGAGACCCAGTACTTC.